One sample yielded the 28 T cell receptor beta chains listed below, sequenced in a study of cytomegalovirus exposure and HLA in healthy donors. Vbeta (60) and Jbeta (13) primers were used in the PCR. Profiled with immunoSEQ multiplex PCR; TCRdb holds only in-frame clones, not every one. This sample's clone table lists 60,000 to 75,000 clones. Source material: PBMCs. Every receptor here comes from a female donor in good health and CMV-seropositive.

The chain links TRBV19 to TRBJ2-7, with a tentative D call TRBD1 (5 bases). This CDR3 is built from 15 residues. V lost 6 bases and J 1 base, leaving 16 bases between the germline ends. CDR1 and CDR2 (germline): LNHDA, SQIVND (reference sequence). CDR3 sequence (DNA): TGTGCCAGTAGCTCCACAGGCACTGGGTCCTACGAGCAGTACTTC. Its protein product is CASSSTGTGSYEQYF.

The J gene is TRBJ1-1, the V gene TRBV12-1. TRBV12-1 is listed as a pseudogene. This CDR3 comprises 14 residues. CDR3 in amino acids: CASSLKGGQAEAFF. The CDR3 coding sequence is TGTGCCAGCAGCCTCAAGGGGGGGCAGGCTGAAGCTTTCTTT.

The V and J genes are TRBV5-1 and TRBJ1-5; 7 bases map to TRBD1. CDR1 and CDR2 from the germline V gene are SGHRS and YFSETQ. CDR3 length: 14 residues. V trimming: 4 bases; J trimming: 4 bases; junction bases outside the gene matches: 5. CDR3 amino acids: CASSTGQLNQPQHF. In DNA, the CDR3 is TGCGCCAGCAGCACGGGACAGCTAAATCAGCCCCAGCATTTT.

The chain links TRBV7-2 to TRBJ1-2; possible D gene TRBD1, 5 bases. Trimming stripped 1 base from V and 8 bases from J, with 14 bases between. From germline, CDR1 is SGHTA and CDR2 FQGNSA. The CDR3 is made up of 14 amino acids. The CDR3 loop reads CASSLDRGLRGYTF. The CDR3 nucleotides are TGTGCCAGCAGCTTAGATCGGGGACTGAGGGGCTACACCTTC.

The chain employs TRBV4-1 and TRBJ1-2; D may be TRBD1 (5 bases). V was trimmed by 6 bases and J by 0 bases, leaving 17 bases between them. CDR3 length: 16 amino acids. Germline loops: CDR1 MGHRA, CDR2 YSYEKL. The CDR3 loop is CASSNGYRTSNYGYTF. The CDR3 coding sequence is TGCGCCAGCAGTAATGGATACAGGACCTCTAACTATGGCTACACCTTC.

This clone is deemed medium-sized by its frequency. The chain combines TRBV27 with TRBJ2-7, with 8 bases aligning to TRBD1. CDR3 length: 14 amino acids. Germline V CDR1 and CDR2: MNHEY, SMNVEV (reference sequence). J lost 5 bases, V lost 6 bases, and 9 bases had no gene match. CDR3: CASSWTGSAHEQYF. Written as DNA, the CDR3 is TGTGCCAGCAGCTGGACAGGGTCGGCCCACGAGCAGTACTTC.

The chain couples TRBV18 to TRBJ2-7, with TRBD1 matching 8 bases. In germline, CDR1 is KGHSH, CDR2 LQKENI. CDR3 length: 15 residues. The V and J ends lost 1 base and 6 bases, in that order; junction bases with no gene match: 8. DNA of the CDR3: TGTGCCAGCTCACCACTTGACAGGGGTATTTTCGAGCAGTACTTC. Protein: CASSPLDRGIFEQYF.

The chain couples TRBV19 to TRBJ1-5; 10 bases agree with TRBD1. With 9 bases clipped from V and 2 bases from J, the junction kept 10 bases outside the gene matches. Looked up from germline, CDR1 is LNHDA and CDR2 is SQIVND (reference sequence). The CDR3 is 16 amino acids. The CDR3: CASSLSGTGGNQPQHF. The CDR3 nucleotides read TGTGCCAGCTCCCTCTCCGGGACAGGGGGCAATCAGCCCCAGCATTTT. Full variable domain (rest looked up from reference TRBV19 and TRBJ1-5): DGGITQSPKYLFRKEGQNVTLSCEQNLNHDAMYWYRQDPGQGLRLIYYSQIVNDFQKGDIAEGYSVSREKKESFPLTVTSAQKNPTAFYLCASSLSGTGGNQPQHFGDGTRLSIL.

This chain uses TRBV9 with TRBJ1-1, with D unresolved. The length of the CDR3 is 14 residues. Germline V CDR1 and CDR2: SGDLS, YYNGEE. The V end was cut by 4 bases, the J end by 5 bases, with 15 bases between. Written as DNA, the CDR3 is TGTGCCAGCAGCAGGAGGGTCGATAGGACTGAAGCTTTCTTT. Translated: CASSRRVDRTEAFF.

V usage is TRBV28 and J usage is TRBJ2-1, with D possibly matching TRBD2 (6 bases). Trimming shortened V by 3 bases and J by 6 bases, and 18 bases separated the two germline ends. This CDR3 spans 16 amino acids. Germline values: CDR1 MDHEN, CDR2 SYDVKM. This CDR3 is CASSFTPRDDGNEQFF. The DNA for the CDR3 is TGTGCCAGCAGTTTCACGCCGCGGGACGACGGCAATGAGCAGTTCTTC.

As DNA, the CDR3 is TGCGCCAGCAGCCTCGGACAGGGAAGGATGAACACTGAAGCTTTCTTT. The encoded protein is CASSLGQGRMNTEAFF. This chain connects TRBV10-1 to TRBJ1-1; 8 positions match TRBD1. This CDR3 region has 16 residues. Germline V gene sequence: CDR1 WNHNN, CDR2 SYGVQD (reference sequence). V lost 6 bases, J lost 0 bases, and 9 bases stayed unmatched.

CDR3 in DNA: TGTGCCAGCAGCCTCCGGACTAGAATGGACACAGATACGCAGTATTTT. Translating it yields CASSLRTRMDTDTQYF. The rearrangement joins TRBV7-2 to TRBJ2-3; the match to TRBD2 covers 7 bases. The CDR3 spans 16 residues. With V trimmed by 5 bases and J by 2 bases, 10 bases remained unmatched. Germline CDR1 reads SGHTA; CDR2 reads FQGNSA.

The chain carries TRBV18 and TRBJ1-5, with TRBD1 matching over 7 bases. V was clipped by 3 bases and J by 0 bases; unmatched bases: 11. Germline loops: CDR1 KGHSH, CDR2 LQKENI. The CDR3 totals 18 residues. The CDR3 DNA reads TGTGCCAGCTCACCGGAGACAGGGCTTTCTTATAGCAATCAGCCCCAGCATTTT. Translating gives CASSPETGLSYSNQPQHF.

The rearrangement joins TRBV18 to TRBJ2-2; 11 nucleotides align to TRBD2. J gave up 1 base and V 0 bases, and 4 bases lay outside the gene matches. CDR1 KGHSH and CDR2 LQKENI come from the germline V gene. The CDR3 extends over 18 amino acids. In DNA form, the CDR3 reads TGTGCCAGCTCACCACCTAGCGGGAGGGCCAAGAACACCGGGGAGCTGTTTTTT. It yields the protein CASSPPSGRAKNTGELFF.

The CDR3 bases are TGTGCCAGCAGCTTAGAGGGACTCCAACCCGTCCTGACTTTC. Its translation: CASSLEGLQPVLTF. The chain carries TRBV7-2 and TRBJ2-6; D may be TRBD2 (6 bases). Germline V gene sequence: CDR1 SGHTA, CDR2 FQGNSA. This CDR3 region has 14 residues. Trimming took 1 base from V and 12 from J, leaving 13 bases between them.

This chain connects TRBV7-2 to TRBJ2-5; D is perhaps TRBD2 (7 bases). CDR1 is SGHTA, CDR2 FQGNSA, per germline. There are 16 residues in the CDR3. Trimming removed 0 bases from V and 5 bases from J, with 16 bases in between. The CDR3 nucleotides are TGTGCCAGCAGCTTAGCGTATGGGGGGGGCCGGGAGACCCAGTACTTC. It is translated as CASSLAYGGGRETQYF.

The V and J genes are TRBV7-2 and TRBJ2-7; TRBD2 matches 11 bases. V shed 5 bases and J 7 bases; nucleotides not matched to a gene: 19. The CDR3 spans 18 residues. Germline V gene data show CDR1 as SGHTA and CDR2 as FQGNSA. The CDR3 DNA sequence: TGTGCCAGCAGCCTCCCTGCGGCCCCTAGCGGGAGGACCTGGGAGCAGTACTTC. Amino acids: CASSLPAAPSGRTWEQYF.

The V and J genes are TRBV2 and TRBJ2-7; a possible D gene is TRBD2 (5 bases). CDR3 length: 14 amino acids. Trimming shortened V by 5 bases and J by 7 bases, and 18 bases separated the two germline ends. Germline loops: CDR1 SNHLY, CDR2 FYNNEI. DNA for the CDR3: TGTGCCAGCAGTAATAGACACGAGACGGGAGAGCAGTACTTC. Amino acids: CASSNRHETGEQYF.

The chain uses TRBV28 and TRBJ1-5, with 7 nucleotides matching TRBD1. Per germline, CDR1 MDHEN and CDR2 SYDVKM. The trim removed 6 bases at V and 2 bases at J, leaving 4 bases unmatched. The CDR3 length is 14 residues. CDR3 coding DNA: TGTGCCAGCAGCCGTACAGGGGGCAATCAGCCCCAGCATTTT. Protein product: CASSRTGGNQPQHF.

This chain links TRBV6-6 with TRBJ2-7, with 8 nucleotides matching TRBD2. With V trimmed by 8 bases and J by 1 base, 7 bases remained unmatched. CDR3 length: 14 residues. The V gene's germline CDR1 is MNHNY and CDR2 SVGAGI (reference sequence). Here the CDR3 DNA reads TGTGCCAGCGCTAACCCGGGGGGGTCCTACGAGCAGTACTTC. This encodes CASANPGGSYEQYF.

This chain links TRBV5-4 with TRBJ2-1; 12 bases are shared with TRBD2. V was clipped by 0 bases and J by 5 bases; unmatched bases: 3. From germline, CDR1 is SGHNT and CDR2 YYREEE (reference sequence). The CDR3 runs 16 residues. The CDR3 loop is CASSLASGGADNEQFF. Written as DNA, the CDR3 is TGTGCCAGCAGCTTGGCTAGCGGGGGGGCAGACAATGAGCAGTTCTTC.

The chain is built from TRBV1 and TRBJ2-1; no DNA check was done on the table's D call, TRBD2. TRBV1 corresponds to a pseudogene. The CDR3 has 15 residues. The CDR3 loop reads CTSSQELYSYNEQFF. CDR3 DNA: TGCACCAGCAGCCAAGAGCTATACTCCTACAATGAGCAGTTCTTC.

CDR3 loop: CASKQGAREQYF. DNA of the CDR3: TGTGCCAGCAAACAGGGGGCCCGCGAGCAGTACTTC. The chain employs TRBV28 and TRBJ2-7; 9 positions agree with TRBD1. The CDR3 runs 12 residues. CDR1 is MDHEN and CDR2 is SYDVKM in the germline V gene. J gave up 6 bases and V 7 bases, and 4 bases lay outside the gene matches.

The chain combines TRBV29-1 with TRBJ2-1; D perhaps matches TRBD2 (6 bases). V was shortened by 6 bases and J by 0 bases, with 15 bases between the two germline ends. The CDR3 consists of 15 residues. Germline-derived CDR1 and CDR2 are SQVTM and ANQGSEA. The CDR3 DNA reads TGCAGCGTAAATCCCCGGGGGAGCTCCTACAATGAGCAGTTCTTC. Translated, it gives CSVNPRGSSYNEQFF.

The rearrangement uses TRBV6-5 and TRBJ2-7, with 10 bases that match TRBD1. After removal of 2 bases from V and 7 bases from J, the junction contained 8 bases not matched to a gene. Per germline, CDR1 MNHEY and CDR2 SVGAGI. This CDR3 is 15 amino acids long. The CDR3 DNA sequence: TGTGCCAGCAGTTACGTAGGGACAGGGGTGCGTGAGCAGTACTTC. Residues: CASSYVGTGVREQYF.

The chain links TRBV29-1 to TRBJ2-3; D remains unclear. Trimming pared 5 bases from V and 4 bases from J, leaving 7 bases between. This CDR3 comprises 11 residues. In germline, CDR1 is SQVTM, CDR2 ANQGSEA. The CDR3 nucleotides are TGCAGCGTTTACAAGTCAGATACGCAGTATTTT. Its translation: CSVYKSDTQYF.

The chain joins TRBV27 to TRBJ1-2; TRBD1 agrees at 9 bases. Germline CDR1 and CDR2: MNHEY and SMNVEV (reference sequence). The V segment lost 8 bases and the J segment 6 bases; nucleotides outside the gene matches: 16. The CDR3 loop spans 16 amino acids. The CDR3 DNA sequence: TGTGCCAGCTCGTCGTTGTACAGGGGGCTCCGGGATGGCTACACCTTC. Translating it yields CASSSLYRGLRDGYTF.

V and J are TRBV5-1 and TRBJ1-4, with 7 nucleotides matching TRBD1. There are 14 residues in the CDR3. Germline V gene data show CDR1 as SGHRS and CDR2 as YFSETQ. V shed 4 bases, J shed 5 bases, and the junction held 5 bases outside the gene matches. The CDR3 is CASSMGQMNEKLFF. The CDR3 bases are TGCGCCAGCAGCATGGGACAGATGAATGAAAAACTGTTTTTT.